This TCR beta chain is drawn from a study of blood T cell repertoires in COVID-19. Study background: Acute and convalescent COVID-19 specimens originated in the United States, Italy and Spain. PBMCs, B-cell-depleted T cells, or T cells were the source of the cDNA or gDNA that made up the material.

Sequenced by immunoSEQ multiplex PCR; TCRdb stores in-frame clones only, minus some. The table lists some 210,000 clones, 80% of them singletons. V was pared by 2 bases and J by 0 bases, with 12 bases between. The germline V gene has CDR1 SGHKS and CDR2 YYEKEE (reference sequence). The CDR3 has 15 residues. Participant age was roughly 18 to 90 years, and participants resided in fewer than 30 US areas. The sample comprised PBMCs or T cells enriched from blood (not recorded which). The chain combines TRBV5-5 with TRBJ2-7; D remains ambiguous. This sequence originates from a man aged 30-40 years with acute COVID-19. In nucleotides, the CDR3 is TGTGCCAGCAGCTTTCAGTTCTCTAGCTCCTACGAGCAGTACTTC. The encoded protein is CASSFQFSSSYEQYF.